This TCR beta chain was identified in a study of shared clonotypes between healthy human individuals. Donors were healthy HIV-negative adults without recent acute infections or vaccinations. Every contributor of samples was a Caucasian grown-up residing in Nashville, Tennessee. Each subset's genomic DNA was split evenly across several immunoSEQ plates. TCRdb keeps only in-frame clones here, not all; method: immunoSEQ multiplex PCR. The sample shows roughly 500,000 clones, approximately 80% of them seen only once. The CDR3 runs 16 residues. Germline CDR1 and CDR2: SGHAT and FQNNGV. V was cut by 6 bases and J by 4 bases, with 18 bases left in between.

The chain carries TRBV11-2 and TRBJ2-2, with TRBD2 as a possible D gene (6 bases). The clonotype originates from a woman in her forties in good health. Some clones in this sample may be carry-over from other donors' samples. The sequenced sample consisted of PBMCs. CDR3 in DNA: TGTGCCAGCAGTGACTTGTGGGAGGACCCCACCGGGGAGCTGTTTTTT. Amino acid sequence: CASSDLWEDPTGELFF.